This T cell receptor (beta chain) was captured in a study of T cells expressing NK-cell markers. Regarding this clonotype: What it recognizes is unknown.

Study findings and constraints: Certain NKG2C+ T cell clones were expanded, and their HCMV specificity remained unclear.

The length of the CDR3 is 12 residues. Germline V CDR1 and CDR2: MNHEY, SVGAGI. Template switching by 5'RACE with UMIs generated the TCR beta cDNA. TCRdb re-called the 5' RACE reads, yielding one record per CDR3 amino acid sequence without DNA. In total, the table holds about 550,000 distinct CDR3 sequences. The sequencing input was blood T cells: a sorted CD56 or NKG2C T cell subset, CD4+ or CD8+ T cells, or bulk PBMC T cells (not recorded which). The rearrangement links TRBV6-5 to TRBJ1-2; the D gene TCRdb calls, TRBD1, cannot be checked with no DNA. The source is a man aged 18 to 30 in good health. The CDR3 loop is CASSQPGYGYTF.